This entry describes one T cell receptor beta chain. What it recognizes is unknown. This specimen belongs to a study of beta chain features in type 1 diabetes. Study-level information: No patient-donor differences in age, gender, total cells or subset yield.

The sequenced template was cDNA made from the entire isolated RNA. Profiled with immunoSEQ multiplex PCR; TCRdb holds only in-frame clones, not every one. The sample yields approximately 60,000 clones, around 63% seen once. Study results and caveats: Possible PCR preference for shorter templates applied equally to patients and controls. TCRB CDR3 length was moderately but significantly reduced in all four CD4+ subsets of Type 1 diabetes patients.

Sorted CD4+ subsets: naive, central memory, regulatory, stem cell-like memory (CD45RO/CCR7/CD25/CD127/CD95/CD27 panel). V trimming: 2 bases; J trimming: 0 bases; junction bases outside the gene matches: 4. The CDR3 is 16 residues long. Germline V gives CDR1 LGHNA, CDR2 YNFKEQ. The chain carries TRBV4-2 and TRBJ1-1; 9 positions agree with TRBD1. Sequenced sample: Tregs from blood. The source of this sequence is a woman aged 18-29 years in good health. CDR3 sequence: CASSQPGDRVNTEAFF. In nucleotides, the CDR3 is TGTGCCAGCAGCCAACCCGGGGACAGGGTGAACACTGAAGCTTTCTTT.